These T cell receptor beta chains were read from a single sample in a study of blood T cell repertoires in COVID-19. Sequencing used immunoSEQ multiplex PCR; TCRdb keeps in-frame clones, though not all of them. The sample consists of around 250,000 clones, around 84% of them appearing once. Sequenced input: PBMCs or T cells enriched from blood (not recorded which). The receptors originated from a man between 18 and 29 years old who had recovered from COVID-19. CDR3s include the opening cysteine and the closing phenylalanine or tryptophan. The order of the fields is J gene, D gene, V gene, clone size, CDR3 protein, CDR3 DNA. A D gene is named only where the DNA matches it firmly. Not all rows give a size; the values are once, few, many and, for expanded clones, a class.

TRBJ1-6 TRBD1 TRBV27 . CASSLGTDPISPLHF TGTGCCAGCAGTCTAGGGACAGATCCCATCTCACCCCTCCACTTT
TRBJ1-2 . TRBV10-3 once CATGPGGTGYTF TGTGCCACAGGCCCCGGGGGAACTGGCTACACCTTC
TRBJ1-1 . TRBV7-3 . CASSLPGSTEAFF TGTGCCAGCAGCTTGCCGGGGTCCACTGAAGCTTTCTTT
TRBJ1-2 . TRBV19 . CASSIGGDWMIYGYTF TGTGCCAGTAGTATAGGGGGGGACTGGATGATCTATGGCTACACCTTC
TRBJ2-1 TRBD1 TRBV6-5 . CASRDRGTYNEQFF TGTGCCAGCAGGGACAGGGGAACCTACAATGAGCAGTTCTTC
TRBJ1-5 . TRBV24-1 . CATSDPKTGRLQPQHF TGTGCCACCAGTGACCCAAAGACAGGTCGGTTACAGCCCCAGCATTTT
TRBJ1-3 . TRBV9 once CASSVTGSSGNTIYF TGTGCCAGCAGCGTAACGGGGAGCTCTGGAAACACCATATATTTT
TRBJ2-7 TRBD2 TRBV6-5 . CASRTSGNSYEQYF TGTGCCAGCAGGACTAGCGGGAATTCCTACGAGCAGTACTTC
TRBJ1-1 TRBD1 TRBV3-1/TRBV3-2 . CASSLGQGNTEAFF TGTGCCAGCAGCCTGGGACAGGGGAACACTGAAGCTTTCTTT
TRBJ2-7 . TRBV20-1 . CSATGIHEQYF TGCAGTGCCACAGGGATCCACGAGCAGTACTTC
TRBJ2-2 . TRBV6-6 . CASSPEGRGGANTGELFF TGTGCCAGCAGTCCCGAGGGAAGGGGGGGCGCGAACACCGGGGAGCTGTTTTTT
TRBJ1-2 . TRBV28 . CASSQTGTTAGYTF TGTGCCAGCAGCCAAACAGGAACCACGGCTGGCTACACCTTC
TRBJ1-5 . TRBV30 few CAWSVGSLGNQPQHF TGTGCCTGGAGTGTGGGCAGCCTGGGCAATCAGCCCCAGCATTTT
TRBJ2-1 . TRBV9 few CASSVSGVRVGEQFF TGTGCCAGCAGCGTATCGGGGGTCCGAGTCGGTGAGCAGTTCTTC
TRBJ2-1 TRBD1 TRBV24-1 . CATKDRRNEQFF TGTGCCACCAAGGACAGGCGTAATGAGCAGTTCTTC
TRBJ2-3 TRBD2 TRBV27 . CASISSGTPGTRYLRGTDTQYF TGTGCCAGCATCTCTTCGGGGACTCCCGGGACTAGGTACTTGCGAGGAACAGATACGCAGTATTTT
TRBJ1-1 . TRBV19 . CASSIMAGQNTEAFF TGTGCCAGTAGTATCATGGCAGGGCAGAACACTGAAGCTTTCTTT
TRBJ1-1 . TRBV29-1 . CSRTVEAFF TGCAGCCGGACAGTTGAAGCTTTCTTT
TRBJ2-1 TRBD2 TRBV19 . CASKAGGSSYNEQFF TGTGCCAGTAAAGCGGGAGGTTCCTCCTACAATGAGCAGTTCTTC
TRBJ1-6 . TRBV6-5 . CASSYSIGSGAPLHF TGTGCCAGCAGTTACTCGATCGGGTCAGGGGCACCCCTCCACTTT
TRBJ2-5 . TRBV11-3 . CASSLVSGPQETQYF TGTGCCAGCAGCTTAGTTAGCGGACCACAAGAGACCCAGTACTTC
TRBJ2-7 . TRBV10-1 . CASSEVPGEQYF TGCGCCAGCAGTGAGGTCCCGGGCGAGCAGTACTTC
TRBJ2-3 TRBD1 TRBV15 . CATSKGQGAGTDTQYF TGTGCCACCAGCAAGGGACAGGGGGCTGGGACAGATACGCAGTATTTT
TRBJ2-1 TRBD2 TRBV5-1 once CASSVGGTGINEQFF TGCGCCAGCAGCGTCGGGGGGACGGGAATCAATGAGCAGTTCTTC
TRBJ1-1 . TRBV10-3 . CATHQAGNTEAFF TGTGCCACTCACCAAGCAGGGAACACTGAAGCTTTCTTT
TRBJ1-4 TRBD1 TRBV30 . CAWSIHRGQNEKLFF TGTGCCTGGAGTATCCACAGGGGCCAAAATGAAAAACTGTTTTTT
TRBJ1-1 . TRBV28 . CASRQAGTSGEAFF TGTGCCAGCCGCCAGGCCGGGACAAGTGGGGAAGCTTTCTTT
TRBJ1-3 . TRBV7-9 . CASSLVPRDTIYF TGTGCCAGCAGCTTAGTGCCCCGAGACACCATATATTTT
TRBJ1-2 . TRBV12-3/TRBV12-4 . CASTDGGAYGYTF TGTGCCAGCACCGATGGGGGGGCTTACGGCTACACCTTC
TRBJ1-3 . TRBV19 . CASKGVPGNTIYF TGTGCCAGTAAGGGGGTCCCAGGAAACACCATATATTTT
TRBJ1-4 . TRBV19 . CASTLGQLSNEKLFF TGTGCCAGTACCCTCGGACAGCTAAGTAATGAAAAACTGTTTTTT
TRBJ2-1 TRBD2 TRBV7-9 few CASRGNSGSSYNEQFF TGTGCCAGCAGAGGAAACAGCGGGAGCTCCTACAATGAGCAGTTCTTC
TRBJ2-3 . TRBV24-1 . CATSDSSDTQYF TGTGCCACCAGTGATTCTTCGGATACGCAGTATTTT